The rows below give T cell receptor beta chains drawn from one sample of a study of blood T cell repertoires in COVID-19. TCRdb keeps only in-frame clones here, not all; method: immunoSEQ multiplex PCR. The sample has 200,000 to 250,000 clones, approximately 86% seen once. Sequencing was performed on peripheral blood. The source of these receptors is a woman older than 75 with acute or convalescent COVID-19. CDR3s include the opening cysteine and the closing phenylalanine or tryptophan. The D gene is left open where the match is weak. Where a row states a size, it is once, few, many or the class of an expanded clone; other rows omit it.

-	TRBV29-1	-	TRBJ1-1	TGCAGCGCCCTTGACAGCGCGAACACTGAAGCTTTCTTT	CSALDSANTEAFF
-	TRBV3-1/TRBV3-2	few	TRBJ2-3	TGTGCCAGCAGCCAAACAGGAGGGACAGATACGCAGTATTTT	CASSQTGGTDTQYF
-	TRBV15	-	TRBJ1-1	TGTGCCACCAGCAGAGATTTGGGGAGTGAAGCTTTCTTT	CATSRDLGSEAFF
TRBD2	TRBV7-9	few	TRBJ2-5	TGTGCCAGCAGCTTCGGGCGGGGGGGTCCCCAAGAGACCCAGTACTTC	CASSFGRGGPQETQYF
TRBD2	TRBV19	-	TRBJ2-3	TGTGCCAGTAGTCCACTAGCGGGGTTCACAGATACGCAGTATTTT	CASSPLAGFTDTQYF
-	TRBV15	-	TRBJ2-7	TGTGCCACCAGCAGAGATTTGGCTTACGAGCAGTACTTC	CATSRDLAYEQYF
TRBD1	TRBV6-5	-	TRBJ1-3	TGTGCCAGCAGCCCCGGGACAGCCTCTGGAAACACCATATATTTT	CASSPGTASGNTIYF
TRBD1	TRBV28	-	TRBJ1-1	TGTGCCAGCAGTTTACCCGGGACAGGGGATTGGGGTGAAGCTTTCTTT	CASSLPGTGDWGEAFF
-	TRBV2	-	TRBJ1-6	TGTGCCAGCAGGGACTTTACTAGTAATTCACCCCTCCACTTT	CASRDFTSNSPLHF
TRBD1	TRBV24-1	once	TRBJ1-1	TGTGCCACCAGTGATTCGGACAGGTCGAACACTGAAGCTTTCTTT	CATSDSDRSNTEAFF
-	TRBV18	-	TRBJ1-6	TGTGCCAGCTCACCCGCTGAGAATTCACCCCTCCACTTT	CASSPAENSPLHF
TRBD1	TRBV30	-	TRBJ1-5	TGTGCCTGGCCATCCTCTAGGGGGGACAGGGAGTTTCAGCCCCAGCATTTT	CAWPSSRGDREFQPQHF
TRBD1	TRBV5-6	-	TRBJ1-2	TGTGCCAGCAGCTTGCAGGACAGGGGGCTTTCTGGCTACACCTTC	CASSLQDRGLSGYTF
-	TRBV27	once	TRBJ2-3	TGTGCCAGCAGTTACGGGGGGCGGACAGATACGCAGTATTTT	CASSYGGRTDTQYF
-	TRBV6-5	-	TRBJ1-3	TGTGCCAGCAGCCGGCAGGTTACTGGAAACACCATATATTTT	CASSRQVTGNTIYF
-	TRBV19	-	TRBJ1-2	TGTGCCAGTAGTGTAACACAGGGAAACGGGCCCGCAAACTATGGCTACACCTTC	CASSVTQGNGPANYGYTF
TRBD1	TRBV3-1/TRBV3-2	-	TRBJ2-5	TGTGCCAGCAGCCAGCCTTACAGGGGCGGAAAGGAGACCCAGTACTTC	CASSQPYRGGKETQYF
-	TRBV4-2	-	TRBJ1-1	TGTGCCAGCAGCCAAGATAGACTTTATCGAGAAGCTTTCTTT	CASSQDRLYREAFF
-	TRBV24-1	-	TRBJ2-3	TGTGCCACCAGTGACCCGGACAGTAGGGGCACAGATACGCAGTATTTT	CATSDPDSRGTDTQYF
-	TRBV4-2	-	TRBJ1-2	TGTGCCAGCAACCCCCCCGGGGAGGTGTATGGCTACACCTTC	CASNPPGEVYGYTF
TRBD1	TRBV6-5	few	TRBJ2-7	TGTGCCAGCAGTTTATCCGGGACAGTAACCTACGAGCAGTACTTC	CASSLSGTVTYEQYF
TRBD1	TRBV14	-	TRBJ1-6	TGTGCCAGCAGACTGGGACAGGGTTGGGATTCACCCCTCCACTTT	CASRLGQGWDSPLHF
-	TRBV5-4	-	TRBJ1-1	TGTGCCAGCAGTAACCCATCAAGGGGGTGGAGGAACACTGAAGCTTTCTTT	CASSNPSRGWRNTEAFF
TRBD1	TRBV19	-	TRBJ1-1	TGTGCCAGTAGTATGGGCTCCAGGTCAGGGGGTCGCACTGAAGCTTTCTTT	CASSMGSRSGGRTEAFF
TRBD1	TRBV7-2	few	TRBJ1-5	TGTGCCAGCAGCTTGGGGACAGGGCTTAGCAATCAGCCCCAGCATTTT	CASSLGTGLSNQPQHF
TRBD2	TRBV9	-	TRBJ2-3	TGTGCCAGCAGCGTAGGTGAAGGAGCGGGGGTTGCAGATACGCAGTATTTT	CASSVGEGAGVADTQYF
-	TRBV19	once	TRBJ1-4	TGTGCCAGTAGCATTTCTTTTGGGGAGAATGAAAAACTGTTTTTT	CASSISFGENEKLFF
-	TRBV29-1	-	TRBJ2-6	TGCAGCGTTGTTTTTACAGCTCTGCACTCTGGGGCCAACGTCCTGACTTTC	CSVVFTALHSGANVLTF
-	TRBV2	-	TRBJ2-5	TGTGCCAGCAGTGAAGGCGCCCCGGAGACCCAGTACTTC	CASSEGAPETQYF
-	TRBV29-1	-	TRBJ2-5	TGCAGCGCCAGCGGAGAAGAGACCCAGTACTTC	CSASGEETQYF
TRBD1	TRBV6-2/TRBV6-3	-	TRBJ1-1	TGTGCCAGCAGTAACCACAGGGGGCGGAACACTGAAGCTTTCTTT	CASSNHRGRNTEAFF
-	TRBV7-2	-	TRBJ1-2	TGTGCCAGCAGCTTCAGGGGCCTGCGTGGCTACACCTTC	CASSFRGLRGYTF
-	TRBV19	few	TRBJ1-4	TGTGCCAGTAGTATGCTGGTGGGGGGAACGGATGAAAAACTGTTTTTT	CASSMLVGGTDEKLFF
-	TRBV4-2	-	TRBJ1-2	TGTGCCAGCAGCCAAGAGACGGGGGACTATGGCTACACCTTC	CASSQETGDYGYTF
-	TRBV6-4	-	TRBJ1-5	TGTGCCAGCAGTGCCAGGGAAGATCAGCCCCAGCATTTT	CASSAREDQPQHF
-	TRBV3-1/TRBV3-2	once	TRBJ1-1	TGTGCCAGCACCCTTCTCGGGAGGGAGACTGAAGCTTTCTTT	CASTLLGRETEAFF
-	TRBV5-1	-	TRBJ2-1	TGCGCCAGCAGCTTACAGGGAGCTGAGCAGTTCTTC	CASSLQGAEQFF
TRBD1	TRBV28	-	TRBJ1-3	TGTGCCACCAAAACAGGGACAGGCTCTGGAAACACCATATATTTT	CATKTGTGSGNTIYF
TRBD1	TRBV6-5	-	TRBJ1-5	TGTGCCAGCAGAGAGAGCAGGGGGGTCCCGCCCCAGCATTTT	CASRESRGVPPQHF
-	TRBV12-3/TRBV12-4	-	TRBJ1-3	TGTGCCAGCATCGGGAGGGGGGGAAACACCATATATTTT	CASIGRGGNTIYF
-	TRBV5-5	-	TRBJ1-4	TGTGCCAGCAGCTTGCTCCACGGTGCAACTAATGAAAAACTGTTTTTT	CASSLLHGATNEKLFF
TRBD1	TRBV11-2	once	TRBJ2-2	TGTGCCAGCAGCTTAGACCTGGTACAGGGGGCCGGGGAGCTGTTTTTT	CASSLDLVQGAGELFF
TRBD1	TRBV15	-	TRBJ1-5	TGTGCCACCAGCAGTCAGGGGGCTCCCCAGCATTTT	CATSSQGAPQHF
-	TRBV12-3/TRBV12-4	-	TRBJ1-1	TGTGCCAGCAGTTTCTCGTCGGCGGGGGAAGCTTTCTTT	CASSFSSAGEAFF
TRBD1	TRBV7-6	few	TRBJ1-4	TGTGCCAGCAGCCCACTGGGACAGGGGGTAACTAATGAAAAACTGTTTTTT	CASSPLGQGVTNEKLFF
TRBD2	TRBV6-5	-	TRBJ2-7	TGTGCCAGCAACCCCCCGGGGGGGACCTACGAGCAGTACTTC	CASNPPGGTYEQYF
TRBD2	TRBV27	many	TRBJ2-3	TGTGCCAGCAGTTTATTGGGGGGGAATACGCAGTATTTT	CASSLLGGNTQYF
TRBD1	TRBV24-1	-	TRBJ1-1	TGTGCCACCAGTATTAGCAGGGGGCTGGGAAACACTGAAGCTTTCTTT	CATSISRGLGNTEAFF
TRBD1	TRBV5-5	-	TRBJ1-1	TGTGCCAGCAGCCTAGGGACAGTGAACACTGAAGCTTTCTTT	CASSLGTVNTEAFF
-	TRBV5-1	-	TRBJ2-7	TGCGCCAGCAGCTTGGGGGCAGGGCACGAGCAGTACTTC	CASSLGAGHEQYF
TRBD1	TRBV10-1	-	TRBJ2-3	TGCGCCAGCAGTGAGTCCACGGACAGGGTATCGCCCACAGATACGCAGTATTTT	CASSESTDRVSPTDTQYF
-	TRBV6-5	-	TRBJ1-1	TGTGCCAGCAGGACAGGAATCAACACTGAAGCTTTCTTT	CASRTGINTEAFF
TRBD1	TRBV5-4	-	TRBJ2-1	TGTGCCAGCAGCTTAATCAGGACAGGGTACAATGAGCAGTTCTTC	CASSLIRTGYNEQFF
TRBD2	TRBV27	-	TRBJ2-7	TGTGCCAGCAGTTTATTACCGCACGGGGAGGGCGAGCAGTACTTC	CASSLLPHGEGEQYF
TRBD1	TRBV5-4	-	TRBJ1-6	TGTGCCAGCAGCGCGGAAACAGGGGGCCATTCACCCCTCCACTTT	CASSAETGGHSPLHF